A selection of T cell receptor beta chains follows, all from one sample in a study of T cells after yellow fever vaccination. One entry per CDR3 protein results from TCRdb running MiXCR on the 5' RACE reads. This table has about 42,000 distinct CDR3 sequences, more than 6% appearing once. The material was PBMCs, either bulk or a sorted T-cell subset (CD4+, CD8+, memory, or dextramer-sorted; not recorded which), obtained 45 days after the yellow fever booster vaccination. The receptors derive from a man in his thirties or forties who received the YFV17D yellow fever vaccine. Each CDR3 is given with its conserved first and last residue.

length: 15
V: TRBV7-7
CDR3: CASSLAASGGHEQYF

length: 14
V: TRBV15
CDR3: CATSTHSGANVLTF

length: 12
V: TRBV15
CDR3: CATSRGSGQAFF

length: 17
V: TRBV19
CDR3: CASSIGTELLAKNIQYF

length: 12
V: TRBV20-1
CDR3: CSAEGGGSEAFF

length: 15
V: TRBV20-1
CDR3: CSATLPAPSTDTQYF

length: 15
V: TRBV19
CDR3: CASSTLTGLFNEQFF

length: 15
V: TRBV5-1
CDR3: CASSLEGSYNSPLHF

length: 12
V: TRBV11-3
CDR3: CASSLDRTEQYF

length: 15
V: TRBV7-2
CDR3: CASSLGGIGTDTQYF

length: 13
V: TRBV27
CDR3: CASTRTYTGELFF

length: 16
V: TRBV7-9
CDR3: CASSFRRVGDTGELFF

length: 16
V: TRBV11-2
CDR3: CASSRIEIATNEKLFF

length: 15
V: TRBV6-2/TRBV6-3
CDR3: CASSYHREENSPLHF

length: 14
V: TRBV5-5
CDR3: CASSSGGGGGGYTF

length: 14
V: TRBV20-1
CDR3: CSAKLAGGQETQYF

length: 15
V: TRBV10-3
CDR3: CAISEPITRGLEQYF

length: 14
V: TRBV20-1
CDR3: CSARDERAYNEQFF

length: 15
V: TRBV6-5
CDR3: CASSHRGADTGELFF

length: 15
V: TRBV5-4
CDR3: CASRAELRGRETQYF

length: 13
V: TRBV7-2
CDR3: CASSTSSGNTIYF

length: 12
V: TRBV29-1
CDR3: CSVPRGVREAFF

length: 17
V: TRBV10-3
CDR3: CAISEPGAQQGTDTQYF

length: 14
V: TRBV10-3
CDR3: CAIRWGQGEHEQYF

length: 14
V: TRBV3-1
CDR3: CAISNRASESPLHF

length: 12
V: TRBV20-1
CDR3: CSAMRLANEQFF

length: 16
V: TRBV20-1
CDR3: CSAPFPWQDGPLGYTF

length: 17
V: TRBV10-3
CDR3: CAIREGNINTINTEAFF

length: 12
V: TRBV28
CDR3: CASSFSSGTQYF

length: 14
V: TRBV4-3
CDR3: CASSQDRATKTQYF

length: 14
V: TRBV7-2
CDR3: CASSLVGLLETQYF

length: 15
V: TRBV18
CDR3: CASSPPTASIAEAFF

length: 16
V: TRBV7-2
CDR3: CASSLVGGAAKNIQYF